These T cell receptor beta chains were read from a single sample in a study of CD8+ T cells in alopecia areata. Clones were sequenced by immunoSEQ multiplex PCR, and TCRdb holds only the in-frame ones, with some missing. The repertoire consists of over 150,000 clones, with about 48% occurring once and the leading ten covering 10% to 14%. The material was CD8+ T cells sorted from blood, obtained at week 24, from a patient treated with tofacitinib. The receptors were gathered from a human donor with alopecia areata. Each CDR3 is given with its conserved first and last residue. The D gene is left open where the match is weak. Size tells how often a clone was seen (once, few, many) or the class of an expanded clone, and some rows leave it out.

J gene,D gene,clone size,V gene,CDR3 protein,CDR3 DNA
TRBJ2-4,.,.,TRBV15,CATSRDRAIKNIQYF,TGTGCCACCAGCAGAGACAGGGCTATCAAAAACATTCAGTACTTC
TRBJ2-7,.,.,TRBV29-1,CSVTDKEDYEQYF,TGCAGCGTCACAGACAAGGAAGACTACGAGCAGTACTTC
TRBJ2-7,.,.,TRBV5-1,CASSLAQGAYEQYF,TGCGCCAGCAGCTTGGCACAGGGAGCCTACGAGCAGTACTTC
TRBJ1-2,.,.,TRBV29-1,CSVTATGRYGYTF,TGCAGCGTTACCGCGACCGGACGCTATGGCTACACCTTC
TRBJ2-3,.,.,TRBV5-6,CASSLGQGMTDTQYF,TGTGCCAGCAGCTTGGGGCAGGGTATGACAGATACGCAGTATTTT
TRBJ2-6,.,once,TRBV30,CAWTSDRLSSGANVLTF,TGTGCCTGGACCTCGGACAGACTAAGCTCTGGGGCCAACGTCCTGACTTTC
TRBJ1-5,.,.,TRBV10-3,CAISEGDSNQPQHF,TGTGCCATCAGTGAAGGGGATAGCAATCAGCCCCAGCATTTT
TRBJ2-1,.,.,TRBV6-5,CASSYSRSSYNEQFF,TGTGCCAGCAGTTACTCTCGTAGCTCCTACAATGAGCAGTTCTTC
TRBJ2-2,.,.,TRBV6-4,CASSVSPENTGELFF,TGTGCCAGCAGTGTGTCTCCTGAGAACACCGGGGAGCTGTTTTTT
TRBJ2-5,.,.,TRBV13,CASSLRGPRETQYF,TGTGCCAGCAGCCTGCGGGGGCCGCGGGAGACCCAGTACTTC
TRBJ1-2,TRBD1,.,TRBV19,CATGQGFYGYTF,TGTGCCACTGGACAGGGATTCTATGGCTACACCTTC
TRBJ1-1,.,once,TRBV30,CAWSETMNTEAFF,TGTGCCTGGAGTGAAACTATGAACACTGAAGCTTTCTTT